The 5 T cell receptor beta chains presented below share a single source sample, sequenced in a study of beta chain features in type 1 diabetes. Expressed TCRB transcripts got sequenced, as all isolated RNA was reverse transcribed. TCRdb's copy holds only in-frame clones and misses some; the assay was immunoSEQ multiplex PCR. The sample lists some 200,000 clones; 11% were seen once. The sample comprised central memory CD4+ T cells from blood. The source of these receptors is a man aged 18 to 29 in good health.

This clone was seen a few times. At the DNA level, this CDR3 is encoded by other sequences in the same sample as well. The genes are TRBV29-1 and TRBJ2-6; D unclear. Germline assignment: CDR1 SQVTM and CDR2 ANQGSEA. The CDR3 extends over 14 amino acids. V gave up 1 base and J gave up 3 bases, with 7 bases separating them. Here the CDR3 DNA reads TGCAGCGTTGAAGGGGGAAGTGGGGCCAACGTCCTGACTTTC. Translated: CSVEGGSGANVLTF.

The chain recombines TRBV7-7 with TRBJ2-3, with D possibly TRBD2 on 6 matching bases. Germline-derived CDR1 and CDR2 are SSHAT and FNYEAQ (reference sequence). The CDR3 has 13 amino acids. V lost 5 bases and J lost 6, with 12 bases in between. The CDR3 loop reads CASSPRRGDTQYF. The CDR3, as DNA: TGTGCCAGCAGCCCCCGTCGGGGGGATACGCAGTATTTT.

There are many counts of this clone. V is TRBV25-1 and J is TRBJ2-3, with a weak D call TRBD1 (5 bases). Germline-derived CDR1 and CDR2 are MGHDK and SYGVNS. The CDR3 is 14 residues long. Trimming removed 7 bases from V and 2 bases from J, with 13 bases in between. The CDR3 loop reads CASKGPGATDTQYF. In DNA form, the CDR3 reads TGTGCCAGCAAGGGTCCTGGGGCCACAGATACGCAGTATTTT. Supplemented by reference TRBV25-1 and TRBJ2-3, the full variable domain reads EADIYQTPRYLVIGTGKKITLECSQTMGHDKMYWYQQDPGMELHLIHYSYGVNSTEKGDLSSESTVSRIRTEHFPLTLESARPSHTSQYLCASKGPGATDTQYFGPGTRLTVL.

Worth noting for this clone: Other DNA variants within this sample encode the same CDR3. The chain links TRBV15 to TRBJ2-7, with 13 bases matching TRBD2. CDR3 length: 16 residues. The V gene end was trimmed by 3 bases and the J gene end by 0 bases; junction bases not matched to a gene: 2. The germline gives CDR1 LNHNV, CDR2 YYDKDF (reference sequence). The CDR3 spells CATSRGLAGSSYEQYF. DNA of the CDR3: TGTGCCACCAGCAGGGGACTAGCGGGGAGCTCCTACGAGCAGTACTTC. Full variable domain (rest looked up from reference TRBV15 and TRBJ2-7): DAMVIQNPRYQVTQFGKPVTLSCSQTLNHNVMYWYQQKSSQAPKLLFHYYDKDFNNEADTPDNFQSRRPNTSFCFLDIRSPGLGDTAMYLCATSRGLAGSSYEQYFGPGTRLTVT.

This sequence joins TRBV7-6 and TRBJ2-2; 8 bases align to TRBD2. The length of the CDR3 is 16 residues. The trim removed 5 bases at V and 4 bases at J, leaving 9 bases unmatched. CDR1 SGHVS and CDR2 FNYEAQ come from the germline V gene. The CDR3 nucleotides are TGTGCCAGCAGCCAGGGCAGCGGGAGTGGCACCGGGGAGCTGTTTTTT. It specifies CASSQGSGSGTGELFF. The full variable domain, completed using reference TRBV7-6 and TRBJ2-2, is GAGVSQSPRYKVTKRGQDVALRCDPISGHVSLYWYRQALGQGPEFLTYFNYEAQQDKSGLPNDRFSAERPEGSISTLTIQRTEQRDSAMYRCASSQGSGSGTGELFFGEGSRLTVL.